A single sample is the source of the 4 T cell receptor beta chains below, sequenced in a study of shared clonotypes between healthy human individuals. Measured with immunoSEQ multiplex PCR; TCRdb has only the in-frame clones, and not every one. The data contain approximately 1.4 million clones, 98% of them singletons. Specimen: naive CD4+ T cells sorted from blood. Subset reported: CD45RA+ positively selected. The receptor source for this set is a man aged 25-45 years in good health.

This clone was observed once. The chain carries TRBV7-8 and TRBJ2-7; D gene ambiguous. CDR1 is SGHVS, CDR2 FQNEAQ, per germline. V was shortened by 0 bases and J by 4 bases, with 10 bases between the two germline ends. The CDR3 is 14 amino acids. This CDR3 is CASSLAPASYEQYF. CDR3 DNA: TGTGCCAGCAGCTTAGCTCCGGCTAGTTACGAGCAGTACTTC.

J is TRBJ1-2 and V is TRBV5-8, with D perhaps TRBD1 (5 bases). CDR1 is SGHTS, CDR2 YDEGEE, per germline. The CDR3 spans 15 residues. Trimming removed 3 bases from V and 3 bases from J, with 15 bases in between. CDR3: CASSSEVRGDYGYTF. As DNA, the CDR3 is TGTGCCAGCAGCTCGGAGGTCCGGGGCGACTATGGCTACACCTTC.

The V and J genes are TRBV5-4 and TRBJ2-7, with D maybe TRBD2 (6 bases). With 4 bases removed from V and 1 base from J, the gap between germline ends came to 21 bases. Germline assignment: CDR1 SGHNT and CDR2 YYREEE (reference sequence). The CDR3 has 17 amino acids. CDR3 coding DNA: TGTGCCAGCAGCCCCCGGACTACGACTTTGGGGTCCTACGAGCAGTACTTC. Its translation is CASSPRTTTLGSYEQYF. Looking up the rest from reference TRBV5-4 and TRBJ2-7 gives the full variable domain: ETGVTQSPTHLIKTRGQQVTLRCSSQSGHNTVSWYQQALGQGPQFIFQYYREEENGRGNFPPRFSGLQFPNYSSELNVNALELDDSALYLCASSPRTTTLGSYEQYFGPGTRLTVT.

Comment on this clone: At one boundary the junction diverges from the germline segment, which might be a read error. This chain links TRBV2 with TRBJ2-5, with D perhaps matching TRBD1 or TRBD2 (5 bases each). CDR1 is SNHLY and CDR2 is FYNNEI in the germline V gene. The CDR3 covers 12 residues. The CDR3 reads CASSQPGPLINF. The CDR3 region has the DNA TGTGCCAGCAGTCAACCGGGACCCCTTATAAACTTC.